These 13 T cell receptor beta chains share one sample of origin, sequenced in a study of T cell responses to AZD1222 COVID-19 vaccine. Only in-frame clones appear in the TCRdb table, and some are missing; sequencing was by immunoSEQ multiplex PCR. The sample carries 69,000 or so clones, 85% to 90% recorded once. The source material was peripheral blood, sampled 28 days after the second dose of the MenACWY control vaccine. These receptors were collected from an adult who received the MenACWY meningococcal vaccine as a control.

The chain uses TRBV28 and TRBJ2-6; a weak D match, TRBD1 (6 bases). This CDR3 has 17 amino acids. Trimming removed 5 bases from V and 4 bases from J, with 18 bases in between. Germline CDR1 MDHEN, CDR2 SYDVKM. DNA for the CDR3: TGTGCCAGCAGTCCACCCACAGGGTCGGCGGGGGCCAACGTCCTGACTTTC. Translated: CASSPPTGSAGANVLTF.

The chain combines TRBV7-2 with TRBJ1-6; 7 bases agree with TRBD1. Germline V gene sequence: CDR1 SGHTA, CDR2 FQGNSA. The CDR3 spans 14 residues. After removal of 6 bases from V and 7 bases from J, the junction contained 6 bases not matched to a gene. The CDR3 region is CASSERGQNSPLHF. CDR3 nucleotides: TGTGCCAGCAGTGAACGGGGACAGAATTCACCCCTCCACTTT.

This clone was detected only once. The chain carries TRBV19 and TRBJ1-1; TRBD1 matches 7 bases. Trimming at V came to 8 bases and at J to 8 bases, leaving 11 bases not matched to a gene. The germline gives CDR1 LNHDA, CDR2 SQIVND (reference sequence). The CDR3 is made up of 13 amino acids. As DNA, the CDR3 is TGTGCCAGTCGAAACAGGGGTGGCGCCGAAGCTTTCTTT. It encodes CASRNRGGAEAFF.

The V gene is TRBV29-1, the J gene TRBJ2-7, with a weak D call TRBD2 (6 bases). Germline loops: CDR1 SQVTM, CDR2 ANQGSEA. Deletions cut 7 bases from V and 6 bases from J, with 13 bases between. CDR3 length: 11 residues. CDR3 sequence reads: CSARENGEQYF. CDR3 coding DNA: TGCAGCGCCCGGGAGAACGGCGAGCAGTACTTC.

The chain uses TRBV5-4 and TRBJ1-3; D might be TRBD1 (5 bases). Germline lookup yields CDR1 SGHNT and CDR2 YYREEE (reference sequence). V lost 4 bases and J lost 4, with 18 bases in between. The CDR3 runs to 16 residues. For the CDR3, the DNA is TGTGCCAGCAGCCCCCGGATGGCGGGGACGGGAAACACCATATATTTT. Residues: CASSPRMAGTGNTIYF.

V gene TRBV7-2 combines with J gene TRBJ2-5; 9 bases match TRBD2. The CDR3 has 16 residues. The germline gives CDR1 SGHTA, CDR2 FQGNSA. With 0 bases clipped from V and 5 bases from J, the junction kept 7 bases outside the gene matches. The DNA of the CDR3 is TGTGCCAGCAGCTTAGCTGGGCTAGCGGGATTGGAGACCCAGTACTTC. This gives the protein CASSLAGLAGLETQYF.

V usage is TRBV27 and J usage is TRBJ2-5; 15 bases are a match to TRBD2. Trimming cost V 5 bases and J 5 bases; bases outside gene matches: 6. Germline CDR1 MNHEY, CDR2 SMNVEV (reference sequence). This CDR3 is built from 16 residues. The CDR3 nucleotides read TGTGCCAGCAGTCCTCGGACTAGCGGGGGGGCGGAGACCCAGTACTTC. It translates to CASSPRTSGGAETQYF.

This chain uses TRBV2 with TRBJ1-4, with 10 bases matching TRBD1. This CDR3 is 15 amino acids long. Germline CDR1 and CDR2: SNHLY and FYNNEI. V trimming: 8 bases; J trimming: 5 bases; junction bases outside the gene matches: 8. CDR3 bases: TGTGCCAGCTACAGGAGACAGGGGGCAAATGAAAAACTGTTTTTT. Protein: CASYRRQGANEKLFF.

The chain recombines TRBV5-1 with TRBJ2-2; 8 bases are shared with TRBD2. Germline V gene lookup returns CDR1 SGHRS and CDR2 YFSETQ. The CDR3 is 15 residues long. V lost 7 bases, J lost 1 base, and 6 bases stayed unmatched. CDR3 in DNA: TGCGCCAGCCGAAGGGCGGGAGGGAACACCGGGGAGCTGTTTTTT. This sequence encodes CASRRAGGNTGELFF.

The chain employs TRBV2 and TRBJ2-5; a possible D gene is TRBD1 (5 bases). Looked up from germline, CDR1 is SNHLY and CDR2 is FYNNEI. V lost 6 bases and J 2 bases, leaving 10 bases between the germline ends. This CDR3 region has 13 residues. CDR3 sequence: CASRERGQETQYF. Written as DNA, the CDR3 is TGTGCCAGCAGGGAAAGGGGTCAAGAGACCCAGTACTTC.

The chain carries TRBV11-2 and TRBJ2-3; D perhaps matches TRBD1 (6 bases). Germline-derived CDR1 and CDR2 are SGHAT and FQNNGV. V gave up 2 bases and J gave up 3 bases, with 12 bases separating them. CDR3 size: 15 residues. CDR3 residues: CASSLRGTGTDTQYF. The CDR3 coding sequence is TGTGCCAGCAGCTTAAGGGGGACGGGGACAGATACGCAGTATTTT.

Here the CDR3 DNA reads TGTGCCACCCGGGCCCCGGGAAACACCATATATTTT. Translated, it gives CATRAPGNTIYF. This chain uses TRBV28 with TRBJ1-3, with D unresolved. The CDR3 sequence is 12 residues long. V was cut by 10 bases and J by 4 bases, with 11 bases left in between. Germline assignment: CDR1 MDHEN and CDR2 SYDVKM.

The sample holds a few counts of this clone. J is TRBJ1-6 and V is TRBV9; D is ambiguous. V was clipped by 4 bases and J by 0 bases, with 17 bases between them. The germline gives CDR1 SGDLS, CDR2 YYNGEE. CDR3 length equals 18 residues. The CDR3 sequence is CASSPSRGWASYNSPLHF. CDR3 sequence (DNA): TGTGCCAGCAGCCCTAGCCGTGGTTGGGCCTCCTATAATTCACCCCTCCACTTT.